The next 27 T cell receptor beta chains were all read from a single sample in a study of T-cell reconstitution after alpha-beta-depleted transplantation in children. A library of TCRbeta sequences, prepared with unique molecular identifiers, was generated. TCRdb recomputed calls from the PCR reads with MiXCR, one row per CDR3 protein. The sample consists of a few hundred thousand distinct CDR3 sequences, around 12% of them appearing once. Source: PBMCs from the stem cell graft donor, taken from the stem cell graft. These receptors all come from a human donor who donated a stem cell graft to a child with combined immunodeficiency.

This clonotype was found a few times. The rearrangement joins TRBV6-5 to TRBJ2-3; 8 nucleotides agree with TRBD1. V lost 2 bases and J lost 3; bases outside the gene matches: 4. Germline CDR1 is MNHEY and CDR2 is SVGAGI. CDR3 length: 15 residues. The CDR3 DNA reads as TGTGCCAGCAGTTACCGGACAGGGTTGACAGATACGCAGTATTTT. As protein: CASSYRTGLTDTQYF.

This chain uses TRBV6-4 with TRBJ2-3; the match to TRBD2 covers 8 bases. The V and J ends lost 6 bases and 4 bases, in that order; junction bases with no gene match: 6. The germline CDR1 and CDR2 sequences are MRHNA and SNTAGT. This CDR3 is 14 amino acids long. The CDR3 region has the DNA TGTGCCAGCAGCAGAGGACTAGCATCAGATACGCAGTATTTT. Translation gives CASSRGLASDTQYF.

The V and J genes are TRBV19 and TRBJ2-3, with unresolved D. Germline CDR1 and CDR2: LNHDA and SQIVND (reference sequence). CDR3 length equals 15 residues. The V and J ends lost 3 bases and 0 bases respectively, with 10 bases between them. The chain's CDR3 is CASSMLGTSTDTQYF. The CDR3 region has the DNA TGTGCCAGTAGTATGCTGGGAACTAGCACAGATACGCAGTATTTT.

The chain has TRBV27 and TRBJ2-7, with 9 bases that match TRBD2. This CDR3 has 17 residues. J gave up 2 bases and V 3 bases, and 11 bases lay outside the gene matches. In germline, CDR1 is MNHEY, CDR2 SMNVEV (reference sequence). The CDR3 spells CASSLEGPGLAAYEQYF. The CDR3 DNA follows: TGTGCCAGCAGTTTGGAGGGACCGGGACTAGCAGCCTACGAGCAGTACTTC.

The gene calls are TRBV19 and TRBJ2-3; 7 bases line up with TRBD2. CDR1 and CDR2 (germline): LNHDA, SQIVND (reference sequence). With 3 bases clipped from V and 0 bases from J, the junction kept 15 bases outside the gene matches. CDR3 length: 19 residues. The CDR3 sequence is CASSIGPTSLLFSTDTQYF. CDR3 DNA sequence: TGTGCCAGTAGTATTGGGCCGACTAGCCTTCTATTTAGCACAGATACGCAGTATTTT.

The chain joins TRBV28 to TRBJ2-7, with D possibly being TRBD1 (5 bases). The germline V gene encodes CDR1 MDHEN and CDR2 SYDVKM. The CDR3 has 16 residues. Trimming removed 5 bases from V and 4 bases from J, with 21 bases in between. CDR3 sequence: CASSPSSGRVGYEQYF. The CDR3 DNA follows: TGTGCCAGCAGTCCATCCTCGGGCAGGGTAGGGTACGAGCAGTACTTC.

This clonotype has more than one count but fewer than ten. This sequence joins TRBV24-1 and TRBJ2-5; 9 nucleotides align to TRBD1. Germline CDR1 KGHDR, CDR2 SFDVKD. Trimming took 9 bases from V and 4 from J; bases not matched to a gene: 5. The CDR3 is made up of 13 amino acids. CDR3 in amino acids: CATRDRASETQYF. CDR3 nucleotides: TGTGCCACCCGGGACAGGGCATCAGAGACCCAGTACTTC.

This clonotype was detected many times. The chain combines TRBV27 with TRBJ2-2, with D unresolved. Germline CDR1 and CDR2: MNHEY and SMNVEV (reference sequence). V was trimmed by 6 bases and J by 0 bases, leaving 5 bases between them. The CDR3 is 13 amino acids. The CDR3 region is CASRETNTGELFF. In DNA, the CDR3 is TGTGCCAGCAGAGAGACGAACACCGGGGAGCTGTTTTTT.

The gene calls are TRBV11-2 and TRBJ2-3; D uncertain. CDR3 length: 16 residues. The germline CDR1 and CDR2 sequences are SGHAT and FQNNGV. V was cut by 5 bases and J by 6 bases, with 21 bases left in between. CDR3: CASSPGRTREGDTQYF. Written as DNA, the CDR3 is TGTGCCAGCAGCCCAGGACGTACACGTGAAGGGGATACGCAGTATTTT. Together with reference TRBV11-2 and TRBJ2-3, the CDR3 gives the full variable domain: EAGVAQSPRYKIIEKRQSVAFWCNPISGHATLYWYQQILGQGPKLLIQFQNNGVVDDSQLPKDRFSAERLKGVDSTLKIQPAKLEDSAVYLCASSPGRTREGDTQYFGPGTRLTVL.

This clonotype was counted a few times. The chain employs TRBV10-3 and TRBJ2-3, with D hard to call. CDR1 and CDR2 (germline): ENHRY, SYGVKD. This CDR3 has 15 residues. V lost 7 bases and J lost 0, with 14 bases in between. Here the CDR3 reads CAITLRGSSTDTQYF. The CDR3 region has the DNA TGTGCCATCACCCTCCGTGGATCTAGCACAGATACGCAGTATTTT.

This clonotype has just a few counts. The chain carries TRBV24-1 and TRBJ1-5; D might be TRBD1 (5 bases). Germline CDR1 and CDR2: KGHDR and SFDVKD. Trimming shortened V by 1 base and J by 2 bases, and 5 bases separated the two germline ends. The CDR3 extends over 14 amino acids. The CDR3 DNA reads as TGTGCCACCAGTGATTTACAGGGCAATCAGCCCCAGCATTTT. Its translation is CATSDLQGNQPQHF.

The chain has TRBV19 and TRBJ2-7, with 9 positions matching TRBD2. This CDR3 is 15 amino acids long. Trimming cost V 2 bases and J 2 bases; bases outside gene matches: 4. CDR1 is LNHDA and CDR2 is SQIVND in the germline V gene (reference sequence). The chain's CDR3 is CASSISLAGTYEQYF. CDR3 bases: TGTGCCAGTAGTATAAGTCTAGCGGGAACCTACGAGCAGTACTTC.

This clonotype was seen a handful of times. The chain employs TRBV15 and TRBJ1-2, with TRBD1 matching 7 bases. This CDR3 is 14 amino acids long. Germline V gene lookup returns CDR1 LNHNV and CDR2 YYDKDF (reference sequence). The V and J ends lost 3 bases and 6 bases, in that order; junction bases with no gene match: 7. This chain's CDR3 is CATSSPQGEHGYTF. CDR3 in DNA: TGTGCCACCAGCAGTCCCCAGGGGGAACATGGCTACACCTTC.

This clonotype was found many times. Here the CDR3 DNA reads TGTGCCAGCAGCGCATACGTCCAGGGTCGGGATACGCAGTATTTT. It encodes CASSAYVQGRDTQYF. The chain joins TRBV9 to TRBJ2-3; the D gene is possibly TRBD1 (5 bases). The V gene's germline CDR1 is SGDLS and CDR2 YYNGEE. The CDR3 consists of 15 residues. Deletions cut 3 bases from V and 6 bases from J, with 17 bases between.

This clonotype was counted ten times or more. This rearrangement joins TRBV15 to TRBJ2-5, with 11 positions matching TRBD2. Germline CDR1 LNHNV, CDR2 YYDKDF (reference sequence). The CDR3 totals 17 residues. V trimming: 1 base; J trimming: 2 bases; junction bases outside the gene matches: 6. This chain's CDR3 is CATSRVLAGAGQETQYF. Written as DNA, the CDR3 is TGTGCCACCAGCAGAGTACTAGCGGGAGCGGGGCAAGAGACCCAGTACTTC.

The chain combines TRBV25-1 with TRBJ2-2, with TRBD1 matching over 9 bases. Germline V gene data show CDR1 as MGHDK and CDR2 as SYGVNS. CDR3 length: 20 amino acids. V shed 0 bases, J shed 6 bases, and the junction held 17 bases outside the gene matches. The CDR3 sequence is CASSEYFLNRDREDSGELFF. Written as DNA, the CDR3 is TGTGCCAGCAGTGAATACTTTTTGAACCGGGACAGGGAGGATTCCGGGGAGCTGTTTTTT.

A few counts support this clonotype. This chain joins TRBV6-2 or TRBV6-3 and TRBJ1-1; 10 bases match TRBD1. J gave up 3 bases and V 7 bases, and 8 bases lay outside the gene matches. The CDR3 runs to 15 residues. Germline V gene data show CDR1 as MNHEY and CDR2 as SVGEGT. CDR3 in DNA: TGTGCCAGCAAAGTGTCGGGGACAGGGGACACTGAAGCTTTCTTT. It yields the protein CASKVSGTGDTEAFF.

This clonotype turned up a few times. The chain combines TRBV12-3 or TRBV12-4 with TRBJ1-1; TRBD1 might be the D (5 bases). The CDR3 has 13 amino acids. V gave up 4 bases and J gave up 8 bases, with 14 bases separating them. As DNA, the CDR3 is TGTGCCAGCAGTTCGTACCAAGGACAAGAAGCTTTCTTT. It specifies CASSSYQGQEAFF.

This clonotype was seen a few times. The CDR3 nucleotides are TGTGCCAGCAGTTACGACAGGGTGTCTTACTTC. Encoded protein: CASSYDRVSYF. The V call is TRBV2, the J call TRBJ2-5; 7 bases are shared with TRBD1. V was pared by 5 bases and J by 14 bases, with 8 bases of the junction left unmatched. The CDR3 consists of 11 residues. Germline loops: CDR1 SNHLY, CDR2 FYNNEI.

The rearrangement uses TRBV4-3 and TRBJ2-3; either TRBD1 or TRBD2 may fit D (6 bases each). The germline V gene has CDR1 LGHNA and CDR2 YSLEER. The CDR3 is made up of 15 amino acids. V lost 4 bases and J lost 2, with 13 bases in between. The CDR3 DNA is TGCGCCAGCAGCCCGGGGGCTGCGCTCACAGATACGCAGTATTTT. Protein: CASSPGAALTDTQYF.

This clonotype was counted at least ten times. The chain joins TRBV5-6 to TRBJ2-5; perhaps TRBD2 as D (5 bases). Germline assignment: CDR1 SGHDT and CDR2 YYEEEE. There are 13 residues in the CDR3. The ends were cut back, 1 base at V and 5 bases at J, with 9 bases in the middle. CDR3 protein: CASSLRGFETQYF. As DNA, the CDR3 is TGTGCCAGCAGCTTGCGGGGATTCGAGACCCAGTACTTC.

The table lists this clonotype with a few counts. The rearrangement uses TRBV3-1 and TRBJ2-1; D unclear. The germline gives CDR1 LGHDT, CDR2 YNNKEL (reference sequence). There are 17 residues in the CDR3. Trimming took 1 base from V and 7 from J, leaving 20 bases between them. CDR3 sequence (DNA): TGTGCCAGCAGCCAAGGTGGCCTATTAAAAGGATATAATGAGCAGTTCTTC. Encoded protein: CASSQGGLLKGYNEQFF.

In this sample, this clonotype turned up many times. This chain links TRBV27 with TRBJ2-7, with D perhaps TRBD2 (7 bases). This CDR3 is built from 13 residues. Per the germline V gene, CDR1 is MNHEY and CDR2 is SMNVEV (reference sequence). V was trimmed by 6 bases and J by 6 bases, leaving 15 bases between them. The DNA of the CDR3 is TGTGCCAGCAGACCCCGGGGGGCACCCGAGCAGTACTTC. Its translation is CASRPRGAPEQYF.

There are a few counts of this clonotype. V usage is TRBV7-6 and J usage is TRBJ2-7; 7 bases fit TRBD1. The CDR3 is 14 amino acids. V trimming: 1 base; J trimming: 5 bases; junction bases outside the gene matches: 5. CDR1 SGHVS and CDR2 FNYEAQ come from the germline V gene. The CDR3 DNA is TGTGCCAGCAGCTTAGGGGACAGTCCCAACGAGCAGTACTTC. It is translated as CASSLGDSPNEQYF.

This clonotype has ten or more counts. This chain links TRBV12-3 or TRBV12-4 with TRBJ1-1; D unresolved. V lost 6 bases, J lost 4 bases, and 21 bases lay in between. The CDR3 consists of 16 residues. The CDR3 region has the DNA TGTGCCAGCAGCTCAAACCGGGCCCATTGGGGCACTGAAGCTTTCTTT. Protein: CASSSNRAHWGTEAFF.

The DNA of the CDR3 is TGTGCCAGCAGCTTAGGGGCGGGAGGGCATGGCACAGATACGCAGTATTTT. As protein: CASSLGAGGHGTDTQYF. The chain uses TRBV11-2 and TRBJ2-3, with 9 bases identical to TRBD2. Trimming at V came to 1 base and at J to 1 base, leaving 6 bases not matched to a gene. Per germline, CDR1 SGHAT and CDR2 FQNNGV. The CDR3 consists of 17 residues.

This clonotype was counted once. The chain links TRBV7-2 to TRBJ2-5; 7 bases match TRBD2. Germline trimming cut 3 bases from V and 4 bases from J; bases unmatched to any gene: 8. From germline, CDR1 is SGHTA and CDR2 FQGNSA. This CDR3 is built from 15 residues. The CDR3 bases are TGTGCCAGCAGCTTGGCCTTCGGACTAGGAGAGACCCAGTACTTC. Encoded protein: CASSLAFGLGETQYF.